This T cell receptor beta chain appears in the sequencing data of a study of blood T cell repertoires in COVID-19. Whole-study context: PBMCs, B-cell-depleted T cells, or T cells were the source of the cDNA or gDNA that made up the material.

Germline CDR1 GTSNPN, CDR2 SVGIG (reference sequence). Trimming left V 8 bases short and J 1 base short, with 12 bases between. This CDR3 region has 13 residues. This study enrolled people aged about 18 to 95 from roughly 24 US geographic areas. Clinical history reported by participants formed the basis on which cohorts were assigned. Original analysis: Reference gene primer amplification yielded estimated nucleated cell counts. Sequencing used immunoSEQ multiplex PCR; TCRdb keeps in-frame clones, though not all of them. The V and J calls and clone size are taken from that table; D and trimming were inferred from the DNA. Of about 160,000 clones detected, approximately 84% appear once; the ten largest clones hold about 5.3%.

The sequencing input was PBMCs or T cells enriched from blood (not recorded which). This sequence was found in a woman in her 40s with acute COVID-19. This rearrangement joins TRBV30 to TRBJ1-3, with TRBD1 as a possible D gene (6 bases). CDR3 sequence reads: CAKTQGSGNTIYF. The CDR3 DNA is TGTGCCAAGACTCAGGGGTCTGGAAACACCATATATTTT.